This section outlines one T cell receptor (beta chain) sequence together with its context. The table came from immunoSEQ multiplex PCR; TCRdb's copy has only in-frame clones and leaves some out. The sample contains some 130,000 clones, 75% to 95% of which appear only once. These data belong to a study of control samples from healthy donors and cancer patients. The length of the CDR3 is 12 residues. Germline V CDR1 and CDR2: SNHLY, FYNNEI. Between the trimmed V and J ends, which lost 4 bases and 5 bases, there was a span of 8 bases. Source material: blood. The TCR sequence derives from a man aged 18 to 30 in good health. The chain combines TRBV2 with TRBJ1-2, with D possibly matching TRBD1 (5 bases). The CDR3 is CASSGDRYGYTF. CDR3 sequence (DNA): TGTGCCAGCAGTGGGGACCGTTATGGCTACACCTTC.